These T cell receptor beta chains were read from a single sample in a study of neoadjuvant anti-PD-1 for oral cavity cancer. Here immunoSEQ multiplex PCR was the method, and the copy in TCRdb shows in-frame clones only, minus some. The table has about 79,000 clones, approximately 82% seen once; the top ten hold less than 4%. The input for sequencing was PBMCs, taken before nivolumab (anti-PD-1) treatment. These receptors were collected from a person between 40 and 85 years old with oral cavity squamous cell carcinoma. The CDR3 runs from the conserved cysteine through the conserved F or W. Each record gives: clone size, V gene, D gene, J gene, CDR3 DNA, CDR3 protein. A D gene is named only where the DNA matches it firmly. Only part of the rows carry a size: once, few, many, or a class if the clone is expanded.

.	TRBV7-9	.	TRBJ2-2	.	CASSPRPTSGGAWSCFF
.	TRBV10-3	TRBD1	TRBJ1-1	TGTGCCATCAGTGGAGGGGGCGAAACTGAAGCTTTCTTT	CAISGGGETEAFF
once	TRBV5-4	.	TRBJ2-5	TGTGCCAGCGGCGGACAGAGAGAGACCCAGTACTTC	CASGGQRETQYF
.	TRBV7-3	.	TRBJ1-1	TGTGCCAGCAGCTCATCGGGGGGGCACACTGAAGCTTTCTTT	CASSSSGGHTEAFF
once	TRBV9	TRBD2	TRBJ2-5	TGTGCCAGCAGCGTAGGGACTAGATATTCGGGCGGTGAGACCCAGTACTTC	CASSVGTRYSGGETQYF
.	TRBV5-1	TRBD2	TRBJ2-7	TGCGCCAGCAGCTTGGTAGAAGGGGCTAGCGGGAGCCAAGAGCAGTACTTC	CASSLVEGASGSQEQYF
.	TRBV7-9	TRBD2	TRBJ2-7	TGTGCCAGCAGCAAGACTAGCGGGATTGGGTACGAGCAGTACTTC	CASSKTSGIGYEQYF
few	TRBV30	.	TRBJ1-2	TGTGCCTGGAGCCACCGGGTCCAAGGAGGCTATGGCTACACCTTC	CAWSHRVQGGYGYTF
once	TRBV7-9	.	TRBJ1-4	TGTGCCAGCAGCTCCTCGGGTTTAGGTGCAACTAATGAAAAACTGTTTTTT	CASSSSGLGATNEKLFF
.	TRBV28	TRBD1	TRBJ1-5	TGTGCCAGCAGCCTACAGGGGTTCGGCAATCAGCCCCAGCATTTT	CASSLQGFGNQPQHF
once	TRBV18	TRBD2	TRBJ2-7	TGTGCCAGCTCACCGGGACTAGCCGTACCCTCCTACGAGCAGTACTTC	CASSPGLAVPSYEQYF
.	TRBV4-1	TRBD2	TRBJ2-3	TGCGCCAGCAGACAAAAAGAGCGGGGGACTAGCACAGATACGCAGTATTTT	CASRQKERGTSTDTQYF
.	TRBV11-2	.	TRBJ1-2	TGTGCCAGCAGCTTAGTCCCAGGCCACTATGGCTACACCTTC	CASSLVPGHYGYTF
.	TRBV6-1	.	TRBJ2-7	TGTGCCAGCAGTTTACGGGACAACGAGCAGTACTTC	CASSLRDNEQYF
once	TRBV18	TRBD1	TRBJ1-5	TGTGCCAGCTCGCGGGACAGGCATCAGCCCCAGCATTTT	CASSRDRHQPQHF
.	TRBV6-5	.	TRBJ1-6	TGTGCCAGCAGTTACTCGCCCGGACAGAATTCACCCCTCCACTTT	CASSYSPGQNSPLHF
.	TRBV19	.	TRBJ1-6	TGTGCCAGTTCCCGGCGCAGGGCAAATTCACCCCTCCACTTT	CASSRRRANSPLHF
.	TRBV25-1	TRBD1	TRBJ1-3	TGTGCCAGCAGTGATGACAGGGGAACTGGAAACACCATATATTTT	CASSDDRGTGNTIYF
.	TRBV11-1	TRBD1	TRBJ2-1	TGTGCCAGCAGCCCGACCAGACAGGGGACGGTGCATGAGCAGTTCTTC	CASSPTRQGTVHEQFF
.	TRBV5-8	.	TRBJ1-1	TGTGCCGGTGGGAGGGTCGAAGCTTTCTTT	CAGGRVEAFF
.	TRBV6-1	.	TRBJ1-1	TGTGCCAGCAGTGAACGGATCCGAGACACTGAAGCTTTCTTT	CASSERIRDTEAFF
once	TRBV7-3	.	TRBJ2-2	TGTGCCAGCAGCGCCGACAGCGGGTACACCGGGGAGCTGTTTTTT	CASSADSGYTGELFF
once	TRBV5-4	TRBD2	TRBJ2-1	TGTGCCAGCAGCTGGACTAGCGGGAGGGTCAATGAGCAGTTCTTC	CASSWTSGRVNEQFF
medium-sized	TRBV7-9	.	TRBJ1-3	TGTGCCAGCAGCCCCACCTTCGATATTTTTGGAAACACCATATATTTT	CASSPTFDIFGNTIYF
.	TRBV9	.	TRBJ1-1	TGTGCCAGCAGCGTAGGTTGGGGTATGAACACTGAAGCTTTCTTT	CASSVGWGMNTEAFF
.	TRBV29-1	TRBD1	TRBJ1-2	TGCAGCGTCCGGGACAGCTGGAAAAACTATGGCTACACCTTC	CSVRDSWKNYGYTF
.	TRBV5-6	.	TRBJ1-1	TGTGCCAGCAGCTTGGATGGCAGGTGGAATCTTGAAGCTTTCTTT	CASSLDGRWNLEAFF
.	TRBV4-1	TRBD1	TRBJ2-1	TGCGCCAGCAGCCAACTGGGACAGGGGCCGCATGAGCAGTTCTTC	CASSQLGQGPHEQFF
.	TRBV10-2	TRBD1	TRBJ1-5	TGCGCCAGCAGCAAGACAGGGCAAAATCAGCCCCAGCATTTT	CASSKTGQNQPQHF
.	TRBV5-1	.	TRBJ2-5	TGCGCCAGCAGCGCGCCACAGGGAACCCAAGAGACCCAGTACTTC	CASSAPQGTQETQYF
.	TRBV6-1	TRBD1	TRBJ2-7	TGTGCCAGCAGTCGGACCACAGGGGCCTACGAGCAGTACTTC	CASSRTTGAYEQYF
.	TRBV6-5	.	TRBJ1-5	TGTGCCAGCAGGAGAGATTTCAATCAGCCCCAGCATTTT	CASRRDFNQPQHF
.	TRBV30	.	TRBJ2-7	TGTGCCTGGAGTCCCTCCCGGGGGCATAGCTCCTACGAGCAATACTTC	CAWSPSRGHSSYEQYF
.	TRBV30	.	TRBJ2-6	TGTGCCTGGAGTTCGGGGTTCTCTGGGGCCAACGTCCTGACTTTC	CAWSSGFSGANVLTF
once	TRBV5-1	TRBD1	TRBJ2-3	TGCGCCAGCAGCCTAGAGTATATCCGGGACAGGGGTCTAGGGTTCCCAGATACGCAGTATTTT	CASSLEYIRDRGLGFPDTQYF
.	TRBV19	TRBD2	TRBJ2-4	TGTGCCAGTAGTATAAGAGCGGGGGGCATGGCCAAAAACATTCAGTACTTC	CASSIRAGGMAKNIQYF
.	TRBV11-2	TRBD1	TRBJ1-2	TGCGCCAGCAGCCGAGGACAGGGGGCCAACTATGGCTACACCTTC	CASSRGQGANYGYTF
.	TRBV6-1	.	TRBJ1-1	TGTGCCAGCAGTGACTTGGGGCGGGGGACTGAAGCTTTCTTT	CASSDLGRGTEAFF
once	TRBV6-4	TRBD2	TRBJ2-1	TGTGCCAGCAGTCGACTAGCGGGGGGTTACAATGAGCAGTTCTTC	CASSRLAGGYNEQFF
.	TRBV5-1	.	TRBJ2-5	TGCGCCAGCAGCTCCCATCTGGACCCGAGGGGTCGGGAGACCCAGTACTTC	CASSSHLDPRGRETQYF